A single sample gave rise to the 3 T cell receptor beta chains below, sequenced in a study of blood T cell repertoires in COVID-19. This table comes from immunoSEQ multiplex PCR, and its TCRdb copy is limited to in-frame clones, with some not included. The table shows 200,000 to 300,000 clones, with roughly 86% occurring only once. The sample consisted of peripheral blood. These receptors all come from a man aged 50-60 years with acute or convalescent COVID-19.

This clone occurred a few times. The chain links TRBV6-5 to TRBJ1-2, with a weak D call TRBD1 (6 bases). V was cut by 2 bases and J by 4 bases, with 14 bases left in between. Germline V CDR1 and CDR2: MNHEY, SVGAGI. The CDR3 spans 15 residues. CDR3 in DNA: TGTGCCAGCAGTTACGGGGGGGGCCTTGGCTATGGCTACACCTTC. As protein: CASSYGGGLGYGYTF.

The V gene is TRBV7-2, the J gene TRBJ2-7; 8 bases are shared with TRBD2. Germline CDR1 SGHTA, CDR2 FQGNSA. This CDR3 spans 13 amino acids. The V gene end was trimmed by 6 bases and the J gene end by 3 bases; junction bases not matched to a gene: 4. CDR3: CASRAGTSYEQYF. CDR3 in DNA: TGTGCCAGCAGAGCCGGGACTAGCTACGAGCAGTACTTC.

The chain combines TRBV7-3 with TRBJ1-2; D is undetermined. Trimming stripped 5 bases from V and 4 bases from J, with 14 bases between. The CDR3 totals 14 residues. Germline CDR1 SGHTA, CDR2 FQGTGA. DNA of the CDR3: TGTGCCAGCAGCCCCCGGATGTCGGGCTATGGCTACACCTTC. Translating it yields CASSPRMSGYGYTF. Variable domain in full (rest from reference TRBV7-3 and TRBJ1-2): GAGVSQTPSNKVTEKGKYVELRCDPISGHTALYWYRQSLGQGPEFLIYFQGTGAADDSGLPNDRFFAVRPEGSVSTLKIQRTERGDSAVYLCASSPRMSGYGYTFGSGTRLTVV.